This T cell receptor (beta chain) was profiled in a study of long-term antiretroviral therapy in people with HIV. Regarding the study as a whole: The blood, collected between the mid-2000s and the late 2010s, was possibly taken under older ART regimens.

Version v3.0 of the immunoSEQ assay ran at survey level. 40,000-50,000 T-cell genomes per sample were the sequencing target. Clones were read by immunoSEQ multiplex PCR, and TCRdb kept only the in-frame ones, dropping some. This table has roughly 30,000 clones, 85% to 90% appearing once. This clone appeared a single time. What it binds is not known. The V gene lost 5 bases and the J gene lost 0 bases, with 17 bases spanning the gap. CDR3 length: 16 amino acids. The germline V gene has CDR1 MDHEN and CDR2 SYDVKM. The input for sequencing was unsorted PBMCs, taken 1.8 years after starting antiretroviral therapy. J is TRBJ2-7 and V is TRBV28; perhaps TRBD1 as D (6 bases). The receptor was isolated from a woman aged 18 to 35 with HIV. The CDR3 protein is CASSRTGPTGSYEQYF. In DNA form, the CDR3 reads TGTGCCAGCAGTCGAACAGGGCCTACCGGCTCCTACGAGCAGTACTTC.